This TCR beta chain was documented in a study of blood T cell repertoires in COVID-19. Study context: Sites in the United States, Italy and Spain provided acute and convalescent COVID-19 samples. In each case, the material was cDNA or gDNA derived from T cells, B-cell-depleted T cells, or PBMCs.

This CDR3 is 16 amino acids long. Original handling: Reference gene primer amplification yielded estimated nucleated cell counts. Profiling relied on immunoSEQ multiplex PCR, and the TCRdb table lists in-frame clones only, not all of them. V, J and clone size are taken as reported in that table, and D and trimming were inferred from the DNA itself. The sample lists about 72,000 clones; around 84% were seen once. The chain links TRBV21-1 to TRBJ1-3; TRBD1, as called in the table, went unchecked against the DNA. TRBV21-1 is assigned pseudogene status. The source material was peripheral blood. This TCR derives from an older man with active or convalescent COVID-19. The CDR3 bases are TGTGCCAGCAGCACACTGACAGGGGGTGCTGGAAACACCATATATTTT. Translation: CASSTLTGGAGNTIYF.